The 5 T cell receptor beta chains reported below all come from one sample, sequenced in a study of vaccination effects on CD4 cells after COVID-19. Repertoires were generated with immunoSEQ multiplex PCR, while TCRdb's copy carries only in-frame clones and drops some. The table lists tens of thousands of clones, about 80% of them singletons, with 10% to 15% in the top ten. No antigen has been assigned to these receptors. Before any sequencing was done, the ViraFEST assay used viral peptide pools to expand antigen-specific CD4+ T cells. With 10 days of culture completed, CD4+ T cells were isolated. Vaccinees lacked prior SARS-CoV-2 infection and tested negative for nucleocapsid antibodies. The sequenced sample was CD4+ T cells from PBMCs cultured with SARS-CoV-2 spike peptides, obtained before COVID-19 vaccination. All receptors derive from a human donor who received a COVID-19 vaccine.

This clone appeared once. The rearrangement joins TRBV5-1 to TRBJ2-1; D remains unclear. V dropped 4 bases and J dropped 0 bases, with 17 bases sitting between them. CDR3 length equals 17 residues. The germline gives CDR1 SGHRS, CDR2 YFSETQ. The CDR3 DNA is TGCGCCAGCAGCCGACTGCCACCGGTGAGCTCCTACAATGAGCAGTTCTTC. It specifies CASSRLPPVSSYNEQFF.

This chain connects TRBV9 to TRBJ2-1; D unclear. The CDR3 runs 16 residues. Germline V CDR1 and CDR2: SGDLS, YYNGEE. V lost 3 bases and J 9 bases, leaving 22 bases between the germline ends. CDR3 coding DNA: TGTGCCAGCAGCGGGAGAGTGGGTCCCCTCTATGGTGAGCAGTTCTTC. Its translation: CASSGRVGPLYGEQFF.

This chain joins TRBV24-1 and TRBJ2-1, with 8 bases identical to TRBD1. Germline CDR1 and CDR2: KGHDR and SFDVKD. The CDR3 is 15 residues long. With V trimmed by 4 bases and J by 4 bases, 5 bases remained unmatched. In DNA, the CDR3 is TGTGCCACCAGTGAACAGGGACAGGTGTACAATGAGCAGTTCTTC. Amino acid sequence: CATSEQGQVYNEQFF.

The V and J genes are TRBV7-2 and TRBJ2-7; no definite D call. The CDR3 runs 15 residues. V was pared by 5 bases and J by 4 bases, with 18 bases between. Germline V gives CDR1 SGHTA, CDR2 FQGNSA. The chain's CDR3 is CASSAILRFWYEQYV. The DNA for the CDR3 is TGTGCCAGCAGCGCTATACTCCGGTTTTGGTACGAGCAGTACGTC.

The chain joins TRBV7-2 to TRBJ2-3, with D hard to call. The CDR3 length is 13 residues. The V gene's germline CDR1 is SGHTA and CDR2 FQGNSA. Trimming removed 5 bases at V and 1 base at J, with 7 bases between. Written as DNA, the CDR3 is TGTGCCAGCAGCCTGATGGGCACAGATACGCAGTATTTT. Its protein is CASSLMGTDTQYF.